This T cell receptor beta chain was profiled in a study of shared clonotypes between healthy human individuals. As for the study in general: Contributing individuals were two females and a few males aged 18 to 49. Every donor yielded three CD4 naive, three CD4 memory, two CD8 naive and one CD8 memory plate.

Only in-frame clones appear in the TCRdb table, and some are missing; sequencing was by immunoSEQ multiplex PCR. The sample carries 2 million to 3 million clones, roughly 93% recorded once. Germline CDR1 is SGHDN and CDR2 is FVKESK. The CDR3 totals 18 residues. V was pared by 0 bases and J by 2 bases, with 4 bases of the junction left unmatched. The rearrangement uses TRBV14 and TRBJ2-6, with 10 bases identical to TRBD2. This receptor was taken from a man aged 18 to 30 in good health. Some clones in this sample may be carry-over from other donors' samples. The specimen sequenced was naive CD4+ T cells from PBMCs. This sample's subset: CD45RA+ positively selected. The CDR3, as DNA: TGTGCCAGCAGCCAAGAGATCCTAGCGGGAGCTGGGGCCAACGTCCTGACTTTC. This encodes CASSQEILAGAGANVLTF.